This T cell receptor (beta chain) was obtained from a study of blood T cells in healthy people across ages. With 5 bases clipped from V and 4 bases from J, the junction kept 8 bases outside the gene matches. The CDR3 has 15 residues. Germline V gives CDR1 SEHNR, CDR2 FQNEAQ (reference sequence). The people who gave samples were healthy Caucasians from Russia, aged roughly 6 to 100. This clonotype was recorded at least ten times. Its antigen is unknown. The second PCR ran roughly 7 to 12 cycles with a sample-barcoded 5' primer and J-beta primers. Carrying 12 random nucleotides, a template-switch adaptor labeled each individual cDNA molecule. At least 3 million CDR3-containing paired-end reads were obtained per sample. TCRdb redid the calling of the 5' RACE reads with MiXCR, one entry per CDR3 protein. The repertoire includes around 900,000 distinct CDR3 sequences, about 28% of them detected once, and 15% to 20% sits in the top ten.

General study results and limits: Per million T cells, TCR beta diversity dropped roughly linearly as age increased.

Sequencing was performed on blood. The rearrangement uses TRBV7-9 and TRBJ2-1, with 7 bases matching TRBD2. The clonotype originates from a woman of 80 years or more in good health. For the CDR3, the DNA is TGTGCCAGCAGCCAACCCGGGACTACTTACAATGAGCAGTTCTTC. Residues: CASSQPGTTYNEQFF.